This T cell receptor (beta chain) comes out of a study of cytomegalovirus exposure and HLA in healthy donors. General study results and limits: When the data were analyzed later, several of the most significant clusters appeared to be linked to common viral pathogens.

The primer mix had 60 Vbeta and 13 Jbeta primers. The data were produced by immunoSEQ multiplex PCR, yet TCRdb's version contains in-frame clones alone and is incomplete. The sample consists of roughly 200,000 clones, roughly 80% of them appearing once. About this clone itself: The antigen remains undetermined.

Germline loops: CDR1 MNHEY, CDR2 SVGAGI. The CDR3 runs 14 residues. Trimming removed 7 bases from V and 9 bases from J, with 16 bases in between. This receptor was identified in a man aged 25-45 years in good health and CMV-seronegative. The J gene is TRBJ1-6, the V gene TRBV6-5, with D maybe TRBD1 (5 bases). Sequencing input: PBMCs. CDR3 coding DNA: TGTGCCAGCACCACAAGGGCCGGGGGTTCACCCCTCCACTTT. Translation: CASTTRAGGSPLHF.